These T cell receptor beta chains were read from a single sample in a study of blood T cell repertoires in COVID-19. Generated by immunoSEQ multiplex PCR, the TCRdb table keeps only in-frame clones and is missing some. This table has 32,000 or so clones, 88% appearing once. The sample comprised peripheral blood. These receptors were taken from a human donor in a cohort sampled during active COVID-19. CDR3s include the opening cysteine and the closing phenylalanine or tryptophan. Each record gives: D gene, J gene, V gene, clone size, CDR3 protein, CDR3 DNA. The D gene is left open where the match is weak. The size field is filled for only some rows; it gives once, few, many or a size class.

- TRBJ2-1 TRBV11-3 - CASSLNRMGGQFF TGTGCCAGCAGCTTAAACCGTATGGGGGGGCAGTTCTTC
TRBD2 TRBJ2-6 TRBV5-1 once CASSLDSGSGANVLTF TGCGCCAGCAGCTTGGATAGCGGGTCTGGGGCCAACGTCCTGACTTTC
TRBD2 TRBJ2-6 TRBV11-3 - CASSPGGGRGSGANVLTF TGTGCCAGCAGCCCCGGGGGAGGGAGGGGATCTGGGGCCAACGTCCTGACTTTC
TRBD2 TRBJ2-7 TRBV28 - CASSPGLAGRYEQYF TGTGCCAGCAGCCCGGGACTAGCGGGGAGGTACGAGCAGTACTTC
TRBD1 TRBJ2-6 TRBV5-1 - CASSLRGQGSSGANVLTF TGCGCCAGCAGCTTGAGAGGACAGGGCTCCTCTGGGGCCAACGTCCTGACTTTC
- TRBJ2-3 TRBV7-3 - CASSLTSADTQYF TGTGCCAGCAGCTTGACTAGTGCAGATACGCAGTATTTT
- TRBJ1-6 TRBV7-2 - CASSLAQGRALHF TGTGCCAGCAGCTTAGCGCAGGGGCGGGCCCTCCACTTT
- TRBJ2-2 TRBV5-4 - CASSHDISNTGELFF TGTGCCAGCAGCCACGACATTTCGAACACCGGGGAGCTGTTTTTT
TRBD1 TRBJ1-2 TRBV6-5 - CASRSTGGGYGYTF TGTGCCAGCAGATCGACAGGGGGCGGCTATGGCTACACCTTC
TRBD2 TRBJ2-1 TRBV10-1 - CASSGPGLAGGPDNEQFF TGCGCCAGCAGTGGGCCGGGACTAGCGGGGGGGCCGGACAATGAGCAGTTCTTC
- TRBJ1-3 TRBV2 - CASSIQGSGNTIYF TGTGCCAGCAGTATACAGGGCTCTGGAAACACCATATATTTT
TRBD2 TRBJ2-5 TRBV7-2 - CASTPVGGARETQYF TGTGCCAGCACCCCGGTCGGGGGGGCCCGTGAGACCCAGTACTTC
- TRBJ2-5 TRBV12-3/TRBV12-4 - CASSFSVQETQYF TGTGCCAGCAGTTTCTCGGTACAAGAGACCCAGTACTTC
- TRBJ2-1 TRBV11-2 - CASSLRFQGSSYNEQFF TGTGCCAGCAGCTTAAGGTTTCAGGGATCCTCCTACAATGAGCAGTTCTTC
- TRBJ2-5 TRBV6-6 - CASSYHLRGQETQYF TGTGCCAGCAGTTACCACCTCCGGGGCCAAGAGACCCAGTACTTC
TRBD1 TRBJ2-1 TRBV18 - CASFSGTGRVSTYNEQFF TGTGCCAGCTTCTCCGGGACAGGGAGAGTCTCTACCTACAATGAGCAGTTCTTC
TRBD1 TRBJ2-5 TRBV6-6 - CASSYQDRAGETQYF TGTGCCAGCAGTTACCAGGACAGGGCTGGGGAGACCCAGTACTTC
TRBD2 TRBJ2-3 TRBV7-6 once CASSYSGWASGGRDTQYF TGTGCCAGCAGCTATAGCGGTTGGGCTAGCGGGGGCAGGGATACGCAGTATTTT
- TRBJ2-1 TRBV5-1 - CASSPGHSNEQFF TGCGCCAGCAGCCCCGGACATTCCAATGAGCAGTTCTTC
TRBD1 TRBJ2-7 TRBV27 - CASSDRTGTSSYEQYF TGTGCCAGCAGTGACCGGACAGGAACAAGCTCCTACGAGCAGTACTTC
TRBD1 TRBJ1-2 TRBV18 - CASSPGQGAGGYTF TGTGCCAGCTCACCGGGACAGGGGGCTGGCGGCTACACCTTC
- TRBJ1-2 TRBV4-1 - CASSRPGGVEYGYTF TGCGCCAGCAGCCGGCCTGGGGGGGTGGAGTATGGCTACACCTTC
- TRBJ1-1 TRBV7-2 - CASSRIGNTGRNTEAFF TGTGCCAGCAGTCGGATAGGGAATACAGGGAGGAACACTGAAGCTTTCTTT
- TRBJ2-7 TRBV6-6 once CASSYSGTSYEQYF TGTGCCAGCAGTTACTCAGGGACATCCTACGAGCAGTACTTC
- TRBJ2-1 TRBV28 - CASTSGGLYNEQFF TGTGCCAGCACCTCAGGGGGGTTATACAATGAGCAGTTCTTC
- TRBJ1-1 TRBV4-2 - CASSRGGAEAFF TGTGCCAGCAGCCGAGGGGGGGCTGAAGCTTTCTTT
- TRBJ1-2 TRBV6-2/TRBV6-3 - CASSVYYGYTF TGTGCCAGCAGCGTTTATTATGGCTACACCTTC
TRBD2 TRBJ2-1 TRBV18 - CASSPLLSSGGGSSYNEQFF TGTGCCAGCTCACCACTCTTGTCTAGCGGGGGGGGGAGCTCCTACAATGAGCAGTTCTTC
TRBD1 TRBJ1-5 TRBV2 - CASSAEGASNQPQHF TGTGCCAGCAGCGCCGAGGGGGCGAGCAATCAGCCCCAGCATTTT
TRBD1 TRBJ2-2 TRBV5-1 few CASSLGQGNTGELFF TGCGCCAGCAGCTTGGGACAGGGAAACACCGGGGAGCTGTTTTTT
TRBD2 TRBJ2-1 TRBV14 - CASSPLAARGEQFF TGTGCCAGCAGTCCACTAGCGGCGAGGGGGGAGCAGTTCTTC
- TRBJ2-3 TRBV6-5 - CASGLASADTQYF TGTGCCAGCGGGCTAGCGAGCGCAGATACGCAGTATTTT
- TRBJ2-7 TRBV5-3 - CARSAYRGCVEQYF TGTGCCAGAAGCGCCTACCGGGGTTGCGTCGAGCAGTACTTC
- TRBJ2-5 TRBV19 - CASSGGQANYKETQYF TGTGCCAGTAGCGGAGGTCAGGCAAACTATAAAGAGACCCAGTACTTC
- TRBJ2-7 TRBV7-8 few CASSLQREQYF TGTGCCAGCAGTTTACAGAGGGAGCAGTACTTC
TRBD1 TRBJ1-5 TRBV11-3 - CASSSKSTGGTQPQHF TGTGCCAGCAGCTCAAAGTCGACAGGGGGCACTCAGCCCCAGCATTTT
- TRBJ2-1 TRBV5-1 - CASSLAEGRSYNEQFF TGCGCCAGCAGCTTGGCCGAAGGGAGGTCCTACAATGAGCAGTTCTTC
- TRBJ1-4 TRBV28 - CASSLARVLLFF TGTGCCAGCAGTTTGGCCAGGGTTCTGCTGTTTTTT
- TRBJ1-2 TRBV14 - CASSQGGNPGYTF TGTGCCAGCAGCCAAGGAGGCAATCCGGGCTACACCTTC
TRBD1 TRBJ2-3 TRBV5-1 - CASGQGGTDTQYF TGCGCCTCCGGACAGGGAGGTACAGATACGCAGTATTTT
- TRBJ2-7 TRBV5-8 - CASSFGQIYEQYF TGTGCCAGCAGCTTTGGACAGATCTACGAGCAGTACTTC
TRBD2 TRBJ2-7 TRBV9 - CASSSTLSGGEQYF TGTGCCAGCAGCTCGACGCTCTCGGGAGGCGAGCAGTACTTC
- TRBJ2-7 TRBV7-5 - CVRSGARWQYEQYF TGTGTCAGAAGCGGAGCTCGGTGGCAGTACGAGCAGTACTTC
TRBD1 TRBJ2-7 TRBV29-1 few CSVEDSGQGSWYEQYF TGCAGCGTTGAAGATTCGGGACAGGGTAGCTGGTACGAGCAGTACTTC
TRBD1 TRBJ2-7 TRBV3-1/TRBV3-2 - CASSQDLGQGEQYF TGTGCCAGCAGCCAAGATCTAGGACAGGGCGAGCAGTACTTC
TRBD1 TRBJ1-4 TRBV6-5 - CASSPLTGGREKLFF TGTGCCAGCAGTCCTCTGACAGGGGGTCGCGAAAAACTGTTTTTT
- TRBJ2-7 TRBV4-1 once CASSHPRGSDSYEQYF TGCGCCAGCAGCCATCCCCGAGGTTCGGACTCCTACGAGCAGTACTTC
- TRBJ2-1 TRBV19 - CASSPQTGTPYNEQFF TGTGCCAGTAGTCCCCAAACCGGGACACCCTACAATGAGCAGTTCTTC
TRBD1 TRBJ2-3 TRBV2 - CASSGDRGGTDTQYF TGTGCCAGCAGTGGGGACAGGGGAGGCACAGATACGCAGTATTTT
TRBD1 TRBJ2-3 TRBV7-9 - CASSPAGGADTQYF TGTGCCAGCAGCCCCGCAGGGGGCGCAGATACGCAGTATTTT
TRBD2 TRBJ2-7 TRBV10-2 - CASRAGGTHEQYF TGCGCCAGCAGAGCGGGGGGGACCCACGAGCAGTACTTC
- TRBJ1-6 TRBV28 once CASSFDQLGLYNSPLHF TGTGCCAGCAGTTTTGACCAGCTGGGCCTCTATAATTCACCCCTCCACTTT
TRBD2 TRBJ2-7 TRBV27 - CASALGVGGEQYF TGTGCCAGCGCCTTGGGGGTCGGGGGGGAGCAGTACTTC
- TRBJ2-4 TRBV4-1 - CASSQDLPTGAKNIQYF TGCGCCAGCAGCCAAGATCTCCCGACAGGAGCCAAAAACATTCAGTACTTC